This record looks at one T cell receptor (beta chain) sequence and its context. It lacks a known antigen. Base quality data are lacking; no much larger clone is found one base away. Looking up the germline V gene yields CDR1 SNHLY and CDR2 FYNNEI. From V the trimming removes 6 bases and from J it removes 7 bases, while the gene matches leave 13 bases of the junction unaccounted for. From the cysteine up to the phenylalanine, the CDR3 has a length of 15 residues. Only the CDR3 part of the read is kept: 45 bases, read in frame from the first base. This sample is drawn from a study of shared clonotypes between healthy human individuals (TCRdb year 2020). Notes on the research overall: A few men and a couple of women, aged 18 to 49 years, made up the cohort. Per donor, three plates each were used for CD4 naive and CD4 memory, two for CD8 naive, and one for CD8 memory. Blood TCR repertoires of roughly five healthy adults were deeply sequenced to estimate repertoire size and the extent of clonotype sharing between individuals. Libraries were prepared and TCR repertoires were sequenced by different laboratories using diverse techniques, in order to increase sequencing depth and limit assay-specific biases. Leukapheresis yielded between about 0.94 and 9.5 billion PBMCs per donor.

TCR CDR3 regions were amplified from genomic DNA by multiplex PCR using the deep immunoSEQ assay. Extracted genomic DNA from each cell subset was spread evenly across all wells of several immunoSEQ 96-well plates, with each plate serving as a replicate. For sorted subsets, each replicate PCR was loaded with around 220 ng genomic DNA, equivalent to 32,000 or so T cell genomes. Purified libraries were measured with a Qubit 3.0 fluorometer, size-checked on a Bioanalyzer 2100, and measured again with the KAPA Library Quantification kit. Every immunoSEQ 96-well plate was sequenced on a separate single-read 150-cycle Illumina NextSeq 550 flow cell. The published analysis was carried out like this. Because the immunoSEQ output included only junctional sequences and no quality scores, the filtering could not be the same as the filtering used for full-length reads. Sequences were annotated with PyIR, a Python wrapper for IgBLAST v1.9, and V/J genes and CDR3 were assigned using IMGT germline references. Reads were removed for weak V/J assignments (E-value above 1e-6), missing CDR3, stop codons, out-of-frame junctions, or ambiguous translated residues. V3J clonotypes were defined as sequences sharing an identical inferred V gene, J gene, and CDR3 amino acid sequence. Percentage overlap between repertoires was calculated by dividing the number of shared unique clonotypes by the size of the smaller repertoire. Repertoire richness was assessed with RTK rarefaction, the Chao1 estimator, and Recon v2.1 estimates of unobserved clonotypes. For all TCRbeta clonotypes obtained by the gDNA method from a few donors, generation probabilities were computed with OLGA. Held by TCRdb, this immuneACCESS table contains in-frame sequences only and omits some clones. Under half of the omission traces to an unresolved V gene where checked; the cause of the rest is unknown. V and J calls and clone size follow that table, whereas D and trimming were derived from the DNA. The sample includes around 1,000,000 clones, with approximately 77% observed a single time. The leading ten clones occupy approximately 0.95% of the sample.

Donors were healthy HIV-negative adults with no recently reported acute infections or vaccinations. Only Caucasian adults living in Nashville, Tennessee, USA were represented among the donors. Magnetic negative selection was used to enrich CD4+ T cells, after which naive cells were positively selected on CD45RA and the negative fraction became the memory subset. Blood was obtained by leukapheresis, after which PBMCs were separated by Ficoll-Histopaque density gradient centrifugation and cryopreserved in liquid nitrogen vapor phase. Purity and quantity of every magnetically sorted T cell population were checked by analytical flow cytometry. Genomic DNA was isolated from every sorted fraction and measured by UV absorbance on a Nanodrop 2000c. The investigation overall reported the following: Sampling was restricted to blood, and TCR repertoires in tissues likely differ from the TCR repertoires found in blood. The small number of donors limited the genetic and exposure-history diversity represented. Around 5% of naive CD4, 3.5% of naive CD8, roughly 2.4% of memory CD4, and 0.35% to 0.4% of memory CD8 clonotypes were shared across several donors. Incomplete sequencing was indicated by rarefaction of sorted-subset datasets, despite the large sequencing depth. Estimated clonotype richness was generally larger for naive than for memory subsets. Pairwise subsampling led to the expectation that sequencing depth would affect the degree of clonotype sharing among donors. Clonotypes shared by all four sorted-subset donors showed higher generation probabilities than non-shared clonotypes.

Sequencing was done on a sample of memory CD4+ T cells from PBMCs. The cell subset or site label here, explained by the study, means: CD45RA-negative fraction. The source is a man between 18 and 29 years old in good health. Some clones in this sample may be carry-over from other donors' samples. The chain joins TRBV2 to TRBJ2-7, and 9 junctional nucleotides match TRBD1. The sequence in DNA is TGTGCCAGCAGGACCGAGGACAGGGGAGGGAGGGAGCAGTACTTC. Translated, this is CASRTEDRGGREQYF.